These 7 T cell receptor beta chains share one sample of origin, sequenced in a study of cytomegalovirus exposure and HLA in healthy donors. Primers included in the PCR were 60 Vbeta and 13 Jbeta primers. The assay was immunoSEQ multiplex PCR, and TCRdb's table has in-frame clones only and misses some. The top ten clones hold 15% to 20% of a sample with fewer than 150,000 clones, 60% to 80% of them seen once. The sequenced material came from PBMCs. Source of these receptors: a man in his fifties or sixties in good health and CMV-seropositive.

This clone appeared a few times. The V gene is TRBV5-6, the J gene TRBJ2-7, with 8 bases identical to TRBD1. The ends lost 0 bases at V and 4 bases at J; junction bases unmatched: 0. CDR3 length: 13 amino acids. From germline, CDR1 is SGHDT and CDR2 YYEEEE. The CDR3 region is CASSLDRGYEQYF. CDR3 nucleotide sequence: TGTGCCAGCAGCTTGGACAGGGGGTACGAGCAGTACTTC.

This sequence joins TRBV5-1 and TRBJ2-2, with 7 bases that match TRBD1. Trimming at V came to 4 bases and at J to 2 bases, leaving 5 bases not matched to a gene. This CDR3 is 15 amino acids long. CDR1 SGHRS and CDR2 YFSETQ come from the germline V gene. The CDR3 loop reads CASSEGTANTGELFF. The DNA of the CDR3 is TGCGCCAGCAGCGAAGGGACAGCTAACACCGGGGAGCTGTTTTTT. Filled out from reference TRBV5-1 and TRBJ2-2, the complete variable domain reads KAGVTQTPRYLIKTRGQQVTLSCSPISGHRSVSWYQQTPGQGLQFLFEYFSETQRNKGNFPGRFSGRQFSNSRSEMNVSTLELGDSALYLCASSEGTANTGELFFGEGSRLTVL.

This CDR3 is CASTPHGEAGELFF. The CDR3 DNA sequence: TGTGCCAGCACCCCCCATGGGGAGGCTGGGGAGCTGTTTTTT. The V call is TRBV28, the J call TRBJ2-2, with D possibly being TRBD2 (6 bases). The CDR3 extends over 14 amino acids. Germline V gives CDR1 MDHEN, CDR2 SYDVKM. Trimming pared 7 bases from V and 8 bases from J, leaving 17 bases between.

The CDR3 loop reads CATSNGQLNEKLFF. The CDR3 nucleotides are TGTGCCACCAGCAATGGACAGCTTAATGAAAAACTGTTTTTT. The chain has TRBV15 and TRBJ1-4; D possibly corresponds to TRBD1 (6 bases). The germline V gene has CDR1 LNHNV and CDR2 YYDKDF (reference sequence). The V end lost 4 bases, the J end lost 4 bases, and 10 bases lay between the germline ends. The CDR3 is made up of 14 amino acids. Combining the CDR3 with reference TRBV15 and TRBJ1-4 gives the whole variable domain DAMVIQNPRYQVTQFGKPVTLSCSQTLNHNVMYWYQQKSSQAPKLLFHYYDKDFNNEADTPDNFQSRRPNTSFCFLDIRSPGLGDTAMYLCATSNGQLNEKLFFGSGTQLSVL.

V gene TRBV18 combines with J gene TRBJ2-7, with TRBD1 matching over 7 bases. The V gene end was trimmed by 6 bases and the J gene end by 0 bases; junction bases not matched to a gene: 5. The germline CDR1 and CDR2 sequences are KGHSH and LQKENI. The CDR3 length is 14 residues. The CDR3 DNA reads TGTGCCAGCTCGCCCGGGACAGTCTCCTACGAGCAGTACTTC. Protein sequence: CASSPGTVSYEQYF.

This sequence joins TRBV6-1 and TRBJ2-4, with D maybe TRBD2 (7 bases). The V and J ends lost 4 bases and 0 bases respectively, with 13 bases between them. Germline V gene lookup returns CDR1 MNHNS and CDR2 SASEGT. This CDR3 contains 16 residues. CDR3 sequence: CASSVQGLLAKNIQYF. CDR3 nucleotides: TGTGCCAGCAGTGTACAGGGACTACTAGCCAAAAACATTCAGTACTTC.

The rearrangement joins TRBV6-5 to TRBJ2-7; 8 nucleotides align to TRBD1. Germline values: CDR1 MNHEY, CDR2 SVGAGI. The CDR3 loop spans 14 amino acids. J lost 3 bases, V lost 6 bases, and 7 bases had no gene match. Written as DNA, the CDR3 is TGTGCCAGCAGCGACAGGGGTCGAGGCTACGAGCAGTACTTC. Its translation: CASSDRGRGYEQYF.